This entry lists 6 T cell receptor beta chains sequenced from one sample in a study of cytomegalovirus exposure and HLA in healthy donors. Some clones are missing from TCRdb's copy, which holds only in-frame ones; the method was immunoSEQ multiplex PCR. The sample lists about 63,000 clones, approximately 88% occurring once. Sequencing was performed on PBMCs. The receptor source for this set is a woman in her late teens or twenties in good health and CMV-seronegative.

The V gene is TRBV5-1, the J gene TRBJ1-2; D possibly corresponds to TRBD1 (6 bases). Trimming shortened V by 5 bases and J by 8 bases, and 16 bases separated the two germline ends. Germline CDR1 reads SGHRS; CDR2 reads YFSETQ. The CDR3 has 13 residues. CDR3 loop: CASRNQGFEGYTF. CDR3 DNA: TGCGCCAGCAGAAATCAGGGGTTCGAAGGCTACACCTTC.

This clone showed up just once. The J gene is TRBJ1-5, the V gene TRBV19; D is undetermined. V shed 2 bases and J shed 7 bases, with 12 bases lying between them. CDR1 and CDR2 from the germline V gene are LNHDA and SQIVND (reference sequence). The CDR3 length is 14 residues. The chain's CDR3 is CASSIRPGGQPQHF. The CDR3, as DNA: TGTGCCAGTAGTATACGGCCAGGTGGACAGCCCCAGCATTTT.

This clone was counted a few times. CDR3 nucleotides: TGTGCCAGCAGCCAATCAGGGGCTGGGTACACCTTC. It is translated as CASSQSGAGYTF. This chain links TRBV16 with TRBJ1-2, with a tentative D call TRBD1 (5 bases). Trimming took off 0 bases at V and 11 bases at J, with 10 bases between the two ends. CDR1 is KGHSY, CDR2 FQNENV, per germline. The CDR3 is made up of 12 amino acids.

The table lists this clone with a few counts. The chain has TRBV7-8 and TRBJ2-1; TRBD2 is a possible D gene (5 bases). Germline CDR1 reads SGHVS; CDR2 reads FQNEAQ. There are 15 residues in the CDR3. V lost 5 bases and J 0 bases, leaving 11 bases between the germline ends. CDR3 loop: CASSHSGSSYNEQFF. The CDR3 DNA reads TGTGCCAGCAGCCACTCGGGGAGCTCCTACAATGAGCAGTTCTTC.

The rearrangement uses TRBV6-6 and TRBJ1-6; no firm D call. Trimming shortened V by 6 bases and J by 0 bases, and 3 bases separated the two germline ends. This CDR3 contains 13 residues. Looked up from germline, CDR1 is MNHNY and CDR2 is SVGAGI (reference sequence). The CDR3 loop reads CASRSSYNSPLHF. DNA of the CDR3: TGTGCCAGCAGGAGCTCCTATAATTCACCCCTCCACTTT.

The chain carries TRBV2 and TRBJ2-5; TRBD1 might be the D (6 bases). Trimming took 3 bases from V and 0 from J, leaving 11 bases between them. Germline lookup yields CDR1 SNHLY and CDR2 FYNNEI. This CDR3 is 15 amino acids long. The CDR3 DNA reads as TGTGCCAGCAGTGAGGCCGGGACATACCAAGAGACCCAGTACTTC. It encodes CASSEAGTYQETQYF.